This is a list of T cell receptor beta chains from one sample in a study of control samples from healthy donors and cancer patients. Here immunoSEQ multiplex PCR was the method, and the copy in TCRdb shows in-frame clones only, minus some. The sample has 70,000 to 100,000 clones, 91% seen once; the top ten hold under 20%. The specimen was blood. The receptors originated from a man between 45 and 60 years old in good health. CDR3s include the opening cysteine and the closing phenylalanine or tryptophan.

v_call	j_call	cdr3_aa
TRBV5-1	TRBJ1-1	CASSLNSQGEVAFF
TRBV12-3/TRBV12-4	TRBJ1-2	CASSPQGYKGYTF
TRBV4-1	TRBJ1-6	CASSSDPGIYNSPLHF
TRBV18	TRBJ1-1	CASSPSWGNTEAFF
TRBV6-4	TRBJ1-5	CASRMKGDNQPQHF
TRBV7-9	TRBJ2-5	CASSLDGKEETQYF
TRBV9	TRBJ2-3	CASSEGGASTDTQYF
TRBV19	TRBJ2-7	CASSLTHGDSFGYEQYF
TRBV7-2	TRBJ1-5	CASSAHRVVNQPQHF
TRBV12-3/TRBV12-4	TRBJ2-2	CARQGVVTGELFF
TRBV5-6	TRBJ1-3	CASSLRGQGSGNTIYF
TRBV24-1	TRBJ2-2	CATSEVAGELFF
TRBV6-6	TRBJ1-1	CASSTLGGNTEAFF
TRBV5-5	TRBJ1-1	CASSFFENTEAFF
TRBV5-8	TRBJ1-1	CASSRGDQFLQEAFF
TRBV6-5	TRBJ1-1	CASSYSLNTEAFF
TRBV19	TRBJ2-1	CASSISDGVEQFF
TRBV11-3	TRBJ2-2	CASSLTSNTGELFF
TRBV5-4	TRBJ1-6	CASSGGQTNSPLHF
TRBV10-3	TRBJ2-7	CAISVSGGGQEQYF
TRBV5-1	TRBJ1-1	CASSAQSGTEAFF
TRBV2	TRBJ2-4	CASTRGMENNIQYF
TRBV7-9	TRBJ1-1	CASSFEGGGAFF
TRBV7-2	TRBJ1-6	CASSPQGSPLHF
TRBV6-5	TRBJ1-3	CASSYTVGGNTIYF
TRBV7-8	TRBJ1-1	CASSFGTANTEAFF
TRBV19	TRBJ1-1	CASGADRAYTEAFF
TRBV5-1	TRBJ2-7	CASREGPSTYEQYF
TRBV7-9	TRBJ1-4	CASSLAVGTGEKLFF
TRBV7-8	TRBJ1-2	CASSLDLGGYTF
TRBV10-1	TRBJ2-2	CASSDGTSTGELFF
TRBV15	TRBJ2-7	CATSREGQGAGYEQYF
TRBV29-1	TRBJ1-2	CSVEDLYGYGYTF
TRBV6-1	TRBJ1-2	CASSAFRGEGLYGYTF
TRBV6-5	TRBJ1-1	CASSRIPGTGKAFF
TRBV19	TRBJ1-5	CASVPANSNQPQHF
TRBV19	TRBJ1-1	CATVGGVNTEAFF
TRBV28	TRBJ2-5	CASTQRGQETQYF
TRBV5-1	TRBJ1-2	CASSLTGASGGYTF
TRBV7-6	TRBJ2-1	CASSLVSLTSGAYSSYNEQFF
TRBV29-1	TRBJ2-3	CSVEERVAGEVDTQYF
TRBV9	TRBJ1-2	CASTLDYGYTF
TRBV5-6	TRBJ1-1	CASSLGGDSTEAFF
TRBV11-2	TRBJ1-1	CASSLDGARNTEAFF
TRBV7-2	TRBJ2-3	CASSSPVPTDTQYF
TRBV7-2	TRBJ1-3	CASSLTTGPRGGNTIYF
TRBV2	TRBJ1-6	CASSSQSRRNSPLHF
TRBV4-1	TRBJ2-5	CASSLSGLGETQYF
TRBV30	TRBJ2-7	CAWARAPGQGGLEVSYEQYF
TRBV5-1	TRBJ1-6	CASSLKGTGLSPLHF
TRBV9	TRBJ1-2	CASSSPDGYTF
TRBV29-1	TRBJ1-1	CSVRGGGEAFF
TRBV6-5	TRBJ1-3	CASLQGLSGNTIYF